This T cell receptor beta chain was identified in a study of blood T cell repertoires in COVID-19. Across the study: In each case, the material was cDNA or gDNA derived from T cells, B-cell-depleted T cells, or PBMCs.

The assay was immunoSEQ multiplex PCR, and TCRdb's table has in-frame clones only and misses some. Of some 100,000 clones listed, roughly 79% were seen once; the top ten hold 9% to 14%. V shed 10 bases, J shed 5 bases, and the junction held 15 bases outside the gene matches. Germline-derived CDR1 and CDR2 are SGHTA and FQGNSA. The CDR3 has 15 amino acids. The sample was peripheral blood. J is TRBJ1-1 and V is TRBV7-2, with 8 bases that match TRBD1. This receptor was obtained from a woman between 65 and 79 years old with acute or convalescent COVID-19. The CDR3, as DNA: TGTGCCACCCAGCTTAGCCAGGGGGCTCGGACTGAAGCTTTCTTT. It encodes CATQLSQGARTEAFF.